This passage covers 12 T cell receptor beta chains from one sample sequenced in a study of cytomegalovirus exposure and HLA in healthy donors. The PCR used 60 Vbeta and 13 Jbeta primers. The data were produced by immunoSEQ multiplex PCR, yet TCRdb's version contains in-frame clones alone and is incomplete. The sample contains about 180,000 clones, 60% to 80% of which appear only once. Sequencing was done on a sample of PBMCs. The receptors were sampled from a man between 40 and 49 years old in good health and CMV-seropositive.

This chain links TRBV5-8 with TRBJ2-6; D gene unclear. The CDR3 extends over 15 amino acids. Germline lookup yields CDR1 SGHTS and CDR2 YDEGEE. Trimming removed 4 bases from V and 1 base from J, with 9 bases in between. For the CDR3, the DNA is TGTGCCAGCAGCATCAGAGGATCTGGGGCCAACGTCCTGACTTTC. It specifies CASSIRGSGANVLTF.

The CDR3 loop is CASSWGLAPHQFF. In DNA, the CDR3 is TGTGCCAGCAGCTGGGGACTAGCGCCCCACCAGTTCTTC. The V and J genes are TRBV7-8 and TRBJ2-1; TRBD2 aligns across 10 bases. Germline-derived CDR1 and CDR2 are SGHVS and FQNEAQ. CDR3 length: 13 residues. V gave up 4 bases and J gave up 13 bases; unmatched junction bases: 7.

This clone came up once. This chain links TRBV5-6 with TRBJ2-5; tentatively, D is TRBD1 (5 bases). Germline assignment: CDR1 SGHDT and CDR2 YYEEEE. Trimming took off 0 bases at V and 4 bases at J, with 7 bases between the two ends. The CDR3 has 13 amino acids. Written as DNA, the CDR3 is TGTGCCAGCAGCTTGGCAGGGCCAGAGACCCAGTACTTC. Its protein is CASSLAGPETQYF.

This clone was detected a few times. The chain is built from TRBV7-9 and TRBJ1-1; 9 bases align to TRBD1. CDR1 and CDR2 from the germline V gene are SEHNR and FQNEAQ (reference sequence). This CDR3 comprises 16 residues. V dropped 1 base and J dropped 6; count of bases not matched to a gene: 9. The CDR3 DNA reads TGTGCCAGCAGCTTAGATCTGGGACAGGGTAACGCTGAAGCTTTCTTT. Its translation is CASSLDLGQGNAEAFF.

As to this clone: One end of the junction fails to match germline, which may point to a read error. The chain joins TRBV7-9 to TRBJ2-7; TRBD1 matches at 7 bases. CDR3 size: 14 residues. Germline CDR1 and CDR2: SEHNR and FQNEAQ (reference sequence). CDR3 sequence (DNA): TGTGCCAGCAGCTCTAGACAGGGTGGCTACGAGCAGCACTTC. Translation: CASSSRQGGYEQHF.

Only one count was recorded for this clone. The CDR3 loop is CASGLEVGRNEQFF. The CDR3 nucleotides read TGCGCCAGCGGCCTCGAGGTAGGGAGGAATGAGCAGTTCTTC. The J gene is TRBJ2-1, the V gene TRBV5-1; D is perhaps TRBD2 (6 bases). This CDR3 is 14 amino acids long. Trimming took 7 bases from V and 7 from J, leaving 18 bases between them. From germline, CDR1 is SGHRS and CDR2 YFSETQ.

V usage is TRBV4-1 and J usage is TRBJ2-1; 7 bases line up with TRBD2. Germline V gene sequence: CDR1 MGHRA, CDR2 YSYEKL. Trimming took 1 base from V and 4 from J; bases not matched to a gene: 4. The CDR3 runs to 15 residues. The CDR3: CASSQARELYNEQFF. In DNA form, the CDR3 reads TGCGCCAGCAGCCAAGCGCGGGAGTTGTACAATGAGCAGTTCTTC.

This clone came up once. The V and J genes are TRBV27 and TRBJ2-7; 9 bases fit TRBD2. This CDR3 spans 13 amino acids. V was pared by 8 bases and J by 4 bases, with 6 bases of the junction left unmatched. Germline values: CDR1 MNHEY, CDR2 SMNVEV (reference sequence). The CDR3 DNA reads TGTGCCAGCGGCGGTAGCGGGAGATACGAGCAGTACTTC. Translated, it gives CASGGSGRYEQYF.

This clone was found once. The chain carries TRBV12-5 and TRBJ2-1, with a possible D match to TRBD1 (5 bases). The CDR3 spans 18 residues. Germline V gene data show CDR1 as LGHNT and CDR2 as FRNRAP. Trimming pared 1 base from V and 0 bases from J, leaving 16 bases between. CDR3 coding DNA: TGTGCTAGTGGTTTGGGAGGAAGGGTCAGGGACTCCTACAATGAGCAGTTCTTC. Encoded protein: CASGLGGRVRDSYNEQFF.

The genes are TRBV14 and TRBJ2-5, with 7 bases fitting TRBD2. Trimming took 4 bases from V and 4 from J; bases not matched to a gene: 6. Germline V gene lookup returns CDR1 SGHDN and CDR2 FVKESK. The CDR3 totals 14 residues. The CDR3 sequence: CASSPRWGGETQYF. In DNA, the CDR3 is TGTGCCAGCAGCCCCCGTTGGGGGGGAGAGACCCAGTACTTC.

This clone was seen a few times. The chain couples TRBV10-3 to TRBJ2-1, with 8 bases identical to TRBD2. Per the germline V gene, CDR1 is ENHRY and CDR2 is SYGVKD. The CDR3 contains 16 residues. After removal of 3 bases from V and 0 bases from J, the junction contained 4 bases not matched to a gene. The CDR3 region is CAISEAGASSYNEQFF. CDR3 bases: TGTGCCATCAGTGAAGCGGGAGCGAGCTCCTACAATGAGCAGTTCTTC.

This chain joins TRBV18 and TRBJ1-5, with 7 bases lining up with TRBD1. The CDR3 extends over 18 amino acids. The V segment lost 3 bases and the J segment 0 bases; nucleotides outside the gene matches: 11. Germline loops: CDR1 KGHSH, CDR2 LQKENI. In nucleotides, the CDR3 is TGTGCCAGCTCACCCCTCCCGACAGGGCCTAATAGCAATCAGCCCCAGCATTTT. It codes for CASSPLPTGPNSNQPQHF.